Below, 7 T cell receptor beta chains from the same sample are listed, as sequenced in a study of CD8 T cells in Susac syndrome. Random hexamers were used to reverse transcribe 0.5 to 1 ug of RNA. Each CDR3 protein gets one entry after TCRdb re-called the immunoSEQ multiplex PCR reads with MiXCR. The sample includes some 120,000 distinct CDR3 sequences, approximately 95% of them seen just once. The material sequenced was CD8+ T cells from PBMCs. The receptor source for this set is a human donor with multiple sclerosis.

The J gene is TRBJ1-1, the V gene TRBV19, with D tentatively TRBD1 (5 bases). The germline V gene encodes CDR1 LNHDA and CDR2 SQIVND (reference sequence). The V end was cut by 0 bases, the J end by 1 base, with 12 bases between. This CDR3 has 16 residues. The CDR3 region is CASSIELTGTNTEAFF. The CDR3 DNA follows: TGTGCCAGTAGTATAGAGCTGACGGGGACGAACACTGAAGCTTTCTTT.

This rearrangement joins TRBV19 to TRBJ2-6; either TRBD1 or TRBD2 may fit D (6 bases each). The CDR3 runs 17 residues. The germline V gene encodes CDR1 LNHDA and CDR2 SQIVND (reference sequence). Deletions cut 3 bases from V and 4 bases from J, with 16 bases between. The CDR3 DNA follows: TGTGCCAGTAGTATTTCGCCAGGGGAGGACGGGGCCAACGTCCTGACTTTC. It encodes CASSISPGEDGANVLTF.

This clonotype was seen just once. The rearrangement links TRBV29-1 to TRBJ1-2; D call uncertain. The CDR3 spans 11 residues. The V gene's germline CDR1 is SQVTM and CDR2 ANQGSEA. Written as DNA, the CDR3 is TGCCGCCGGGCGGGGAACTATGGCTACACCTTC. It translates to CRRAGNYGYTF.

This clonotype was seen a single time. The rearrangement links TRBV20-1 to TRBJ1-3, with a tentative D call TRBD1 (5 bases). CDR1 and CDR2 (germline): DFQATT, SNEGSKA (reference sequence). V dropped 2 bases and J dropped 0 bases, with 11 bases sitting between them. The CDR3 spans 15 residues. The CDR3 sequence: CSARPPGTSGNTIYF. CDR3 bases: TGCAGTGCTAGACCTCCCGGGACCTCTGGAAACACCATATATTTT.

The chain carries TRBV5-6 and TRBJ1-1, with 8 bases fitting TRBD1. Losses at the gene ends were 3 bases for V and 2 bases for J; bases not matched to a gene: 3. The germline CDR1 and CDR2 sequences are SGHDT and YYEEEE. The CDR3 totals 14 residues. CDR3 in amino acids: CASSWTGFNTEAFF. The CDR3 coding sequence is TGTGCCAGCAGCTGGACAGGGTTCAACACTGAAGCTTTCTTT. The whole variable domain, filled in from reference TRBV5-6 and TRBJ1-1, reads DAGVTQSPTHLIKTRGQQVTLRCSPKSGHDTVSWYQQALGQGPQFIFQYYEEEERQRGNFPDRFSGHQFPNYSSELNVNALLLGDSALYLCASSWTGFNTEAFFGQGTRLTVV.

The CDR3 here is CASSVGGGYNEQFF. The CDR3 bases are TGTGCCAGCAGCGTGGGGGGAGGGTACAATGAGCAGTTCTTC. This chain connects TRBV9 to TRBJ2-1; 7 nucleotides line up with TRBD2. V shed 2 bases, J shed 4 bases, and the junction held 3 bases outside the gene matches. The CDR3 contains 14 residues. Per the germline V gene, CDR1 is SGDLS and CDR2 is YYNGEE.

The chain has TRBV5-6 and TRBJ2-7; D unresolved. The length of the CDR3 is 14 residues. The germline V gene has CDR1 SGHDT and CDR2 YYEEEE. The V end was cut by 4 bases, the J end by 3 bases, with 14 bases between. DNA of the CDR3: TGTGCCAGCAGCGCCATCAACGCGAACTACGAGCAGTACGTC. Its protein product is CASSAINANYEQYV.